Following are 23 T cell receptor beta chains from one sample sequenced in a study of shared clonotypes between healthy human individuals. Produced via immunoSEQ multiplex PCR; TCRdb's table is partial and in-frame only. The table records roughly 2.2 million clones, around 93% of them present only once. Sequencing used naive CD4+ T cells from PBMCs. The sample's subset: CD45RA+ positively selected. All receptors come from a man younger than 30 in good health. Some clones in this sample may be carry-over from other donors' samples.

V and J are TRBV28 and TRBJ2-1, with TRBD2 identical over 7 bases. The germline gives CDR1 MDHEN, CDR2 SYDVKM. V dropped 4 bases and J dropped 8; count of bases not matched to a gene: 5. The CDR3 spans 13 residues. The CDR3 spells CASSSPGRDEQFF. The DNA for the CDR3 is TGTGCCAGCAGTTCCCCGGGGAGGGATGAGCAGTTCTTC.

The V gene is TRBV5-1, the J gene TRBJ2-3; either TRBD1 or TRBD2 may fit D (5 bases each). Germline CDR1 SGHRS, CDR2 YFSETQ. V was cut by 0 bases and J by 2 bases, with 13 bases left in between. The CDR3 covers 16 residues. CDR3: CASSLVAGSNTDTQYF. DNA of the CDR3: TGCGCCAGCAGCTTGGTAGCAGGGAGTAACACAGATACGCAGTATTTT.

For the CDR3, the DNA is TGTGCCAGCAGCGTAGGGACAGGGACTTACAATGAGCAGTTCTTC. Translating it yields CASSVGTGTYNEQFF. The chain combines TRBV6-1 with TRBJ2-1, with 9 bases matching TRBD1. With 6 bases clipped from V and 4 bases from J, the junction kept 7 bases outside the gene matches. This CDR3 has 15 residues. CDR1 MNHNS and CDR2 SASEGT come from the germline V gene.

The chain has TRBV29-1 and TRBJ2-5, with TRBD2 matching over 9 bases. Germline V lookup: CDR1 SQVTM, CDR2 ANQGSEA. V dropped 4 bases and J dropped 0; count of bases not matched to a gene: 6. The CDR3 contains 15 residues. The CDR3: CSVGIGLAYQETQYF. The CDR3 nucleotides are TGCAGCGTTGGGATCGGACTAGCGTACCAAGAGACCCAGTACTTC.

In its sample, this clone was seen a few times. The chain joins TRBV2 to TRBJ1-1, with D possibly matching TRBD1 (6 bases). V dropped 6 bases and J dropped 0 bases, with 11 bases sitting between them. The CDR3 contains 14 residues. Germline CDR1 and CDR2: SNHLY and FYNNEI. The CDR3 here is CASRSDRLNTEAFF. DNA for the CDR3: TGTGCCAGCAGATCGGACAGACTGAACACTGAAGCTTTCTTT. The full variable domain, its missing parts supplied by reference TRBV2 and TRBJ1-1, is EPEVTQTPSHQVTQMGQEVILRCVPISNHLYFYWYRQILGQKVEFLVSFYNNEISEKSEIFDDQFSVERPDGSNFTLKIRSTKLEDSAMYFCASRSDRLNTEAFFGQGTRLTVV.

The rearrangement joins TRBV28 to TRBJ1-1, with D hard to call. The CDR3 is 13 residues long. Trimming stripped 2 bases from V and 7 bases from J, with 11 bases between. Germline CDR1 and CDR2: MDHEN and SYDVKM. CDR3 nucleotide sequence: TGTGCCAGCAGTTTACGATTCCAGAATGAAGCTTTCTTT. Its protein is CASSLRFQNEAFF.

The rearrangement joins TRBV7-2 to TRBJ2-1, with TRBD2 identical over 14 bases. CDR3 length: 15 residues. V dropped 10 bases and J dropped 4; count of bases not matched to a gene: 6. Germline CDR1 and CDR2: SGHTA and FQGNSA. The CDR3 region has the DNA TGTGCCACCGCGACTAGCGGGAGGGGATACAATGAGCAGTTCTTC. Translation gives CATATSGRGYNEQFF.

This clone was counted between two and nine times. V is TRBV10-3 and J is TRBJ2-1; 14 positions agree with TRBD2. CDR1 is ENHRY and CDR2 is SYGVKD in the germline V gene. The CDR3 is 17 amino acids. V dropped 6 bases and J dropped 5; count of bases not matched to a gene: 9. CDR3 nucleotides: TGTGCCATCAGCGCGGGACTAGCGGGAGCGATTAACAATGAGCAGTTCTTC. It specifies CAISAGLAGAINNEQFF.

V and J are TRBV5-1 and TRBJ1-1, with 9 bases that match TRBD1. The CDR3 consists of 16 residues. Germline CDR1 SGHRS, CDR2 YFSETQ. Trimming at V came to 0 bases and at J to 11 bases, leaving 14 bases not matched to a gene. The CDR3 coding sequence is TGCGCCAGCAGCTTGGAGGACAGGGGCCCACCCCTTGAGGCTTTCTTT. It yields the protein CASSLEDRGPPLEAFF.

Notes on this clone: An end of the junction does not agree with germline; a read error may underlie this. CDR3 residues: CSAPTRPTYLF. The CDR3 DNA sequence: TGCAGTGCCCCGACTAGGCCGACATACTTGTTC. The J gene is TRBJ2-4, the V gene TRBV20-1; D might be TRBD2 (6 bases). The V gene's germline CDR1 is DFQATT and CDR2 SNEGSKA (reference sequence). The CDR3 spans 11 residues.

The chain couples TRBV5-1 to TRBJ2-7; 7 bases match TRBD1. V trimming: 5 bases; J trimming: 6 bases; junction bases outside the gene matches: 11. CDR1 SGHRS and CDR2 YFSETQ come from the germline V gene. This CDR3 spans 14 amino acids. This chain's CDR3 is CASRTGASAPEQYF. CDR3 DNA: TGCGCCAGCAGAACAGGGGCCTCGGCCCCCGAGCAGTACTTC.

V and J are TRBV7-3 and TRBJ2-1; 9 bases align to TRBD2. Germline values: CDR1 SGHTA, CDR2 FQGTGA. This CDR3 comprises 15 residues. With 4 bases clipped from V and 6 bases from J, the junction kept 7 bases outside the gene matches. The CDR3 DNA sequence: TGTGCCAGCAGCTCGCGTGGTAGCGGGGGCAATGAGCAGTTCTTC. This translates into CASSSRGSGGNEQFF.

The CDR3 DNA is TGTGCCAGCAGTTTCCTAGCGGGTATCCGGGAGACCCAGTACTTC. This codes for CASSFLAGIRETQYF. The chain employs TRBV27 and TRBJ2-5; TRBD2 aligns across 8 bases. The CDR3 is made up of 15 amino acids. J gave up 5 bases and V 3 bases, and 8 bases lay outside the gene matches. The germline V gene encodes CDR1 MNHEY and CDR2 SMNVEV (reference sequence).

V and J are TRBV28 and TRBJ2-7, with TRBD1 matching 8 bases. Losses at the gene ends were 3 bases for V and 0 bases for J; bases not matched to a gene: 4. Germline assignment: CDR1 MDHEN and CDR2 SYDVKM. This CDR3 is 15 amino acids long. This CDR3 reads CASSFRTGSSYEQYF. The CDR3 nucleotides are TGTGCCAGCAGTTTCAGGACAGGGAGCTCCTACGAGCAGTACTTC.

The CDR3 sequence: CASSSRLAGGNYNEQFF. CDR3 coding DNA: TGTGCCAGCAGCTCAAGACTAGCGGGAGGGAATTACAATGAGCAGTTCTTC. This chain joins TRBV7-9 and TRBJ2-1; 14 nucleotides agree with TRBD2. The ends lost 4 bases at V and 4 bases at J; junction bases unmatched: 6. The CDR3 extends over 17 amino acids. CDR1 SEHNR and CDR2 FQNEAQ come from the germline V gene (reference sequence).

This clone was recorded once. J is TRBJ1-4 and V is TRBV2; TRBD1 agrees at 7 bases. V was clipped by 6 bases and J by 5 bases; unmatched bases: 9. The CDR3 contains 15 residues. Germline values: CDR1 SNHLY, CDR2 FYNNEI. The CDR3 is CASSPTGDGNEKLFF. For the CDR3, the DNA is TGTGCCAGCAGCCCTACAGGGGACGGGAATGAAAAACTGTTTTTT.

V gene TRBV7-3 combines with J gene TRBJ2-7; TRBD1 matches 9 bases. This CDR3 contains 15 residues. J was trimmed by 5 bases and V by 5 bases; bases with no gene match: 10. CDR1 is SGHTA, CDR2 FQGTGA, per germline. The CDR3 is CASSLTRDRVNEQYF. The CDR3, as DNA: TGTGCCAGCAGCCTCACCCGGGACAGGGTGAACGAGCAGTACTTC.

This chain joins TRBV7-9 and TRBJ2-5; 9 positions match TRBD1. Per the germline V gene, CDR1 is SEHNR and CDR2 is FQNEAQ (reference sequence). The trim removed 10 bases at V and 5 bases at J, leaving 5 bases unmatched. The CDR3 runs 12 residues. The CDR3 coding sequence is TGTGCCACCCTGGACAGGGGCGAGACCCAGTACTTC. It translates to CATLDRGETQYF.

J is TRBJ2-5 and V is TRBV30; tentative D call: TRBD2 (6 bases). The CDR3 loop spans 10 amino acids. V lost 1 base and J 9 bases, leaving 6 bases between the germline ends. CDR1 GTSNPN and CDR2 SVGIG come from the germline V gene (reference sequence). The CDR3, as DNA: TGTGCCTGGAGTGCGGGGGCCCAGTACTTC. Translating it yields CAWSAGAQYF.

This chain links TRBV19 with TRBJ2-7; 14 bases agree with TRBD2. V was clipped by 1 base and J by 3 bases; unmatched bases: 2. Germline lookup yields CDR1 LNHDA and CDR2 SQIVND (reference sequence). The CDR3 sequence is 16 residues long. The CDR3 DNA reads TGTGCCAGTAGTATAGGACTAGCGGGAGGGATCTACGAGCAGTACTTC. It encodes CASSIGLAGGIYEQYF.

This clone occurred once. CDR3 residues: CASSYRGQGPQAFF. The CDR3 DNA follows: TGTGCCAGCAGTTACAGGGGACAGGGGCCCCAGGCTTTCTTT. The chain links TRBV6-5 to TRBJ1-1, with TRBD1 matching 10 bases. Per the germline V gene, CDR1 is MNHEY and CDR2 is SVGAGI. V was clipped by 2 bases and J by 11 bases; unmatched bases: 8. The CDR3 sequence is 14 residues long.

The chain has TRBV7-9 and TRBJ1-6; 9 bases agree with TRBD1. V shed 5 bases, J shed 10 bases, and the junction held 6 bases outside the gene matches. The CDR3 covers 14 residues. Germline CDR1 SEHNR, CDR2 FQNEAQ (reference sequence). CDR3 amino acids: CASSLGQGQSPLHF. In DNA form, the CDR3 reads TGTGCCAGCAGCCTGGGACAGGGCCAATCACCCCTCCACTTT.

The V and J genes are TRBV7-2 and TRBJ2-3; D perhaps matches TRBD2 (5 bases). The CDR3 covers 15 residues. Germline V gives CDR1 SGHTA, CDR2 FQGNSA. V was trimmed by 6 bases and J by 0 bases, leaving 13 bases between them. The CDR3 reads CASSQAPGSTDTQYF. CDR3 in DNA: TGTGCCAGCAGTCAGGCACCGGGAAGCACAGATACGCAGTATTTT.